The present T cell receptor (beta chain) was sequenced within a study of shared clonotypes between healthy human individuals. CDR1 is SNHLY and CDR2 is FYNNEI in the germline V gene. After removal of 7 bases from V and 0 bases from J, the junction contained 3 bases not matched to a gene. This CDR3 has 14 amino acids. Unsorted PBMC replicate PCRs drew on roughly 300 ng DNA, representing around 30,000 T cell genomes. Spread over ten immunoSEQ deep assay plates, unsorted PBMC DNA underwent sequencing. Original analysis: There were no quality scores in the junction-only immunoSEQ sequences, so filtering differed. The method was immunoSEQ multiplex PCR; TCRdb's version includes in-frame clones alone and lacks a portion of them. V and J calls and clone size are as listed in that table; D and trimming were resolved from the DNA. The data contain 400,000 to 600,000 clones, more than 75% of them singletons.

This rearrangement joins TRBV2 to TRBJ1-5, with 7 bases identical to TRBD1. This receptor was obtained from a woman in her thirties or forties in good health. Some clones in this sample may be carry-over from other donors' samples. The sample taken for sequencing was PBMCs. The CDR3 region is CASNRGNSNQPQHF. The CDR3 DNA sequence: TGTGCCAGCAACAGGGGTAATAGCAATCAGCCCCAGCATTTT.